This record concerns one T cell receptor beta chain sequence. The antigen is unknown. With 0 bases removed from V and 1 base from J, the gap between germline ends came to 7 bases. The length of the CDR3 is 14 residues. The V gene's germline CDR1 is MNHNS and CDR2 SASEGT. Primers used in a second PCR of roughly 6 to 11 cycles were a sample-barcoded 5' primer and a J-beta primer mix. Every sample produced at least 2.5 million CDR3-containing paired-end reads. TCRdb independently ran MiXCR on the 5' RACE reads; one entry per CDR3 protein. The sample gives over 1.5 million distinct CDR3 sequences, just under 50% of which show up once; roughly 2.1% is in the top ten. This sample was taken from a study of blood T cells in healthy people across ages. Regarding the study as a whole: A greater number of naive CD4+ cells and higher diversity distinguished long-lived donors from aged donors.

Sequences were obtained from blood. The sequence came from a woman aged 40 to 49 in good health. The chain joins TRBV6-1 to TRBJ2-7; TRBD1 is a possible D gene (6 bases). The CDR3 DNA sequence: TGTGCCAGCAGTGAAGCGCAGGGGTCCTACGAGCAGTACTTC. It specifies CASSEAQGSYEQYF.